The 26 T cell receptor beta chains listed next were all sequenced from one sample in a study of CD8+CD57+ T cells in acquired aplastic anemia. TCR beta VDJ and CDR3 profiles were obtained from a genomic DNA template. TCRdb analysed the reads with MiXCR anew, one entry per CDR3 protein. The repertoire holds around 170,000 distinct CDR3 sequences, with about 60% as singletons. Sequencing was carried out using sorted CD4+, CD8+, or CD8+CD57+ T cells (not recorded which) from PBMCs. The receptors here all came from a human donor in good health.

This clonotype was found many times. The chain recombines TRBV10-3 with TRBJ2-7; D gene unclear. The CDR3 sequence is 11 residues long. Germline loops: CDR1 ENHRY, CDR2 SYGVKD. V lost 3 bases, J lost 4 bases, and 4 bases lay in between. CDR3 loop: CAISDGYEQYF. In DNA, the CDR3 is TGTGCCATCAGTGATGGGTACGAGCAGTACTTC.

This clonotype was recorded once. This may be a read error: a much more frequent sequence differs by one nucleotide. The chain employs TRBV4-3 and TRBJ1-2; D might be TRBD1 (6 bases). V lost 1 base, J lost 5 bases, and 14 bases lay in between. The germline CDR1 and CDR2 sequences are LGHNA and YSLEER. The CDR3 spans 15 residues. Here the CDR3 reads CASSQGRQVAYGYTF. CDR3 DNA: TGCGCCAGCAGCCAAGGGAGACAGGTTGCGTATGGCTACACCTTC.

The genes are TRBV7-6 and TRBJ2-2; the D gene is possibly TRBD2 (6 bases). The CDR3 spans 15 residues. CDR1 and CDR2 from the germline V gene are SGHVS and FNYEAQ. Between the trimmed V and J ends, which lost 6 bases and 1 base, there was a span of 12 bases. The CDR3 here is CASREVSGNTGELFF. The CDR3 DNA reads TGTGCCAGCAGAGAGGTTAGCGGGAACACCGGGGAGCTGTTTTTT.

CDR3 sequence: CASSALDIQYF. The CDR3 coding sequence is TGTGCCAGCAGTGCTCTAGACATTCAGTACTTC. The gene calls are TRBV2 and TRBJ2-4; D call uncertain. V was cut by 4 bases and J by 8 bases, with 6 bases left in between. The germline V gene has CDR1 SNHLY and CDR2 FYNNEI. The CDR3 is 11 residues long. The full variable domain, in which reference TRBV2 and TRBJ2-4 provide the parts outside the CDR3, is EPEVTQTPSHQVTQMGQEVILRCVPISNHLYFYWYRQILGQKVEFLVSFYNNEISEKSEIFDDQFSVERPDGSNFTLKIRSTKLEDSAMYFCASSALDIQYFGAGTRLSVL.

The chain carries TRBV24-1 and TRBJ2-3, with 7 nucleotides matching TRBD1. Trimming took 7 bases from V and 4 from J; bases not matched to a gene: 4. The CDR3 runs to 13 residues. Germline values: CDR1 KGHDR, CDR2 SFDVKD. CDR3 sequence: CATRPTGADTQYF. CDR3 bases: TGTGCCACCAGACCCACAGGGGCAGATACGCAGTATTTT.

The rearrangement links TRBV7-9 to TRBJ2-2; the D gene is possibly TRBD2 (5 bases). The CDR3 runs to 14 residues. Germline CDR1 SEHNR, CDR2 FQNEAQ (reference sequence). V was pared by 3 bases and J by 7 bases, with 12 bases between. CDR3 protein: CASSLSAGIGELFF. The CDR3 nucleotides are TGTGCCAGCAGCTTGTCGGCGGGCATCGGGGAGCTGTTTTTT.

This clonotype was detected many times. This chain connects TRBV29-1 to TRBJ2-1; D unresolved. Germline CDR1 and CDR2: SQVTM and ANQGSEA. V lost 8 bases and J 8 bases, leaving 4 bases between the germline ends. The CDR3 spans 8 residues. CDR3: CSPDEQFF. The CDR3 DNA is TGCAGCCCCGATGAGCAGTTCTTC.

The chain recombines TRBV20-1 with TRBJ2-2; D might be TRBD1 or TRBD2, each matching 5 bases. This CDR3 has 15 amino acids. The V end was cut by 5 bases, the J end by 3 bases, with 16 bases between. The germline V gene has CDR1 DFQATT and CDR2 SNEGSKA (reference sequence). The CDR3 region is CSAEGRLPDTGELFF. For the CDR3, the DNA is TGCAGTGCTGAGGGGCGGTTGCCGGACACCGGGGAGCTGTTTTTT.

This clonotype was counted at least ten times. The chain links TRBV25-1 to TRBJ1-6; D perhaps matches TRBD1 (5 bases). Trimming stripped 4 bases from V and 9 bases from J, with 16 bases between. Germline values: CDR1 MGHDK, CDR2 SYGVNS. CDR3 length equals 15 residues. CDR3 loop: CASSGGGEVSSPLHF. For the CDR3, the DNA is TGTGCCAGCAGTGGGGGGGGAGAAGTGAGTTCACCCCTCCACTTT. The full variable domain, its missing parts supplied by reference TRBV25-1 and TRBJ1-6, is EADIYQTPRYLVIGTGKKITLECSQTMGHDKMYWYQQDPGMELHLIHYSYGVNSTEKGDLSSESTVSRIRTEHFPLTLESARPSHTSQYLCASSGGGEVSSPLHFGNGTRLTVT.

This clonotype has at least ten counts. CDR3 in amino acids: CSAGWGPYEQYF. In nucleotides, the CDR3 is TGCAGTGCTGGGTGGGGCCCCTACGAGCAGTACTTC. The J gene is TRBJ2-7, the V gene TRBV20-1; TRBD1 is a possible D gene (5 bases). V lost 5 bases and J 2 bases, leaving 10 bases between the germline ends. CDR1 is DFQATT, CDR2 SNEGSKA, per germline (reference sequence). The CDR3 has 12 amino acids.

The chain employs TRBV6-4 and TRBJ2-7; maybe TRBD2 (6 bases). The length of the CDR3 is 10 residues. In germline, CDR1 is MRHNA, CDR2 SNTAGT. The CDR3 protein is CASSYSLSGV. CDR3 DNA: TGTGCCAGCAGTTATTCCTTGTCGGGAGTG.

This clonotype appeared many times. The J gene is TRBJ2-3, the V gene TRBV12-3 or TRBV12-4; a weak D match, TRBD1 (5 bases). The CDR3 extends over 13 amino acids. V shed 4 bases and J shed 6 bases, with 11 bases lying between them. DNA of the CDR3: TGTGCCAGCAGTTCGGGCAGGGCCGATACGCAGTATTTT. Translating it yields CASSSGRADTQYF.

The chain has TRBV19 and TRBJ1-5, with unresolved D. CDR3 length: 15 residues. Trimming removed 7 bases from V and 0 bases from J, with 13 bases in between. From germline, CDR1 is LNHDA and CDR2 SQIVND (reference sequence). CDR3 amino acids: CASTQLANSNQPQHF. The CDR3 coding sequence is TGTGCCAGTACCCAGTTGGCTAATAGCAATCAGCCCCAGCATTTT.

V and J are TRBV2 and TRBJ1-1, with a tentative D call TRBD1 (5 bases). Germline CDR1 SNHLY, CDR2 FYNNEI. The CDR3 is 15 amino acids. V was pared by 5 bases and J by 3 bases, with 16 bases between. The CDR3 DNA follows: TGTGCCAGCAGTCGCCTTCCCGGGACGCACACTGAAGCTTTCTTT. Translated: CASSRLPGTHTEAFF.

This clonotype has a count of ten or more. The chain uses TRBV12-3 or TRBV12-4 and TRBJ2-5; D gene unclear. V was cut by 8 bases and J by 1 base, with 11 bases left in between. This CDR3 spans 13 amino acids. DNA of the CDR3: TGTGCCAGCGCCCAAGGACCCCAAGAGACCCAGTACTTC. Its protein is CASAQGPQETQYF.

The J gene is TRBJ1-1, the V gene TRBV25-1; D is undetermined. The CDR3 runs to 14 residues. Trimming left V 6 bases short and J 1 base short, with 12 bases between. Germline V CDR1 and CDR2: MGHDK, SYGVNS. The DNA of the CDR3 is TGTGCCAGCAGCAGAAGCAGCCGGAACACTGAAGCTTTCTTT. Translated, it gives CASSRSSRNTEAFF.

The V gene is TRBV6-1, the J gene TRBJ2-7, with 8 positions matching TRBD1. The CDR3 spans 15 residues. Trimming took 6 bases from V and 5 from J; bases not matched to a gene: 12. The germline gives CDR1 MNHNS, CDR2 SASEGT. The CDR3 DNA is TGTGCCAGCAGGACCCCGGCAGGGGGCGGCCACGAGCAGTACTTC. Translation: CASRTPAGGGHEQYF.

This clonotype turned up a few times. V usage is TRBV7-6 and J usage is TRBJ2-5; D ambiguous. Trimming stripped 1 base from V and 5 bases from J, with 8 bases between. Germline assignment: CDR1 SGHVS and CDR2 FNYEAQ. The CDR3 is made up of 13 amino acids. CDR3 protein: CASSLDPAETQYF. The DNA for the CDR3 is TGTGCCAGCAGCTTAGATCCCGCGGAGACCCAGTACTTC. Full variable domain (outside the CDR3, taken from reference TRBV7-6 and TRBJ2-5): GAGVSQSPRYKVTKRGQDVALRCDPISGHVSLYWYRQALGQGPEFLTYFNYEAQQDKSGLPNDRFSAERPEGSISTLTIQRTEQRDSAMYRCASSLDPAETQYFGPGTRLLVL.

V gene TRBV7-3 combines with J gene TRBJ2-1; D is uncertain. CDR1 is SGHTA and CDR2 is FQGTGA in the germline V gene. The CDR3 loop spans 16 amino acids. Trimming shortened V by 4 bases and J by 0 bases, and 13 bases separated the two germline ends. The CDR3 DNA sequence: TGTGCCAGCAGCTCCCAGTCGAATCCCTCCTACAATGAGCAGTTCTTC. This sequence encodes CASSSQSNPSYNEQFF.

This chain connects TRBV20-1 to TRBJ2-7; D unresolved. The CDR3 runs to 14 residues. From germline, CDR1 is DFQATT and CDR2 SNEGSKA (reference sequence). The ends were cut back, 2 bases at V and 2 bases at J, with 13 bases in the middle. The CDR3 DNA sequence: TGCAGTGCTAGACGGCTAGACGCAACCTACGAGCAGTACTTC. It translates to CSARRLDATYEQYF.

The chain employs TRBV5-1 and TRBJ2-2, with D possibly matching TRBD1 (6 bases). V lost 4 bases, J lost 1 base, and 8 bases lay in between. CDR1 is SGHRS and CDR2 is YFSETQ in the germline V gene. This CDR3 has 14 amino acids. CDR3 residues: CASSETGNTGELFF. DNA for the CDR3: TGCGCCAGCAGCGAGACAGGGAACACCGGGGAGCTGTTTTTT.

The chain carries TRBV7-2 and TRBJ1-1, with 7 bases that match TRBD1. Germline CDR1 reads SGHTA; CDR2 reads FQGNSA. V lost 3 bases to trimming and J lost 8 bases; unmatched junction nucleotides: 9. This CDR3 is built from 14 residues. The CDR3 coding sequence is TGTGCCAGCAGCTTCGGTCGACAGGGCCGGGAAGCTTTCTTT. Amino acid sequence: CASSFGRQGREAFF.

The chain combines TRBV7-9 with TRBJ2-5, with 11 bases that match TRBD1. The V gene end was trimmed by 6 bases and the J gene end by 4 bases; junction bases not matched to a gene: 7. Germline V lookup: CDR1 SEHNR, CDR2 FQNEAQ (reference sequence). CDR3 length equals 15 residues. The CDR3: CASSHPGQGGETQYF. CDR3 in DNA: TGTGCCAGCAGTCATCCGGGACAGGGGGGAGAGACCCAGTACTTC.

This clonotype was seen many times. The rearrangement joins TRBV24-1 to TRBJ2-1; 10 nucleotides match TRBD2. J lost 5 bases, V lost 3 bases, and 3 bases had no gene match. The CDR3 sequence is 15 residues long. Germline V gene sequence: CDR1 KGHDR, CDR2 SFDVKD. CDR3 in amino acids: CATSDPLAGDNEQFF. In DNA, the CDR3 is TGTGCCACCAGTGATCCCCTAGCGGGGGACAATGAGCAGTTCTTC.

V gene TRBV29-1 combines with J gene TRBJ1-2, with 10 bases aligning to TRBD1. Germline CDR1 and CDR2: SQVTM and ANQGSEA. The CDR3 runs 15 residues. The V and J ends lost 5 bases and 4 bases, in that order; junction bases with no gene match: 10. This chain's CDR3 is CSVYRQGAGAYGYTF. For the CDR3, the DNA is TGCAGCGTTTATAGACAGGGGGCGGGCGCCTATGGCTACACCTTC.

V is TRBV25-1 and J is TRBJ1-1; D remains ambiguous. Trimming left V 7 bases short and J 4 bases short, with 7 bases between. CDR1 and CDR2 from the germline V gene are MGHDK and SYGVNS. CDR3 length equals 11 residues. CDR3 protein: CASKESTEAFF. The DNA for the CDR3 is TGTGCCAGCAAGGAGTCCACTGAAGCTTTCTTT.